This is a list of T cell receptor beta chains from one sample in a study of blood T cell repertoires in COVID-19. TCRdb's table, derived via immunoSEQ multiplex PCR, lists solely in-frame clones and lacks some. The data show 180,000 or so clones, 80% to 90% seen once. Sequencing was done on a sample of peripheral blood. These receptors were taken from a man aged 40-49 years with active or convalescent COVID-19. Each CDR3 is given with its conserved first and last residue. D genes are given only for firm matches. Part of the rows lack a size; the others show once, few, many or a class for expanded clones.

>.|TRBV6-2/TRBV6-3|TRBD1|TRBJ2-7
CASSYSSGGLTYEQYF
TGTGCCAGCAGTTACTCGTCAGGGGGATTAACCTACGAGCAGTACTTC
>.|TRBV30|.|TRBJ1-6
CAWQAPYNSPLHF
TGTGCCTGGCAGGCCCCCTATAATTCACCCCTCCACTTT
>few|TRBV5-6|TRBD1|TRBJ1-4
CASSFTGAGGNEKLFF
TGTGCCAGCAGCTTTACAGGGGCTGGGGGTAATGAAAAACTGTTTTTT
>.|TRBV6-1|TRBD2|TRBJ2-3
CASSELAGGRTDTQYF
TGTGCCAGCAGTGAGTTAGCGGGGGGCCGCACAGATACGCAGTATTTT
>once|TRBV27|TRBD2|TRBJ2-1
CASSLLGGEQFF
TGTGCCAGCAGTTTATTGGGAGGGGAGCAGTTCTTC
>.|TRBV18|.|TRBJ2-3
CASSGGTDTQYF
TGTGCCAGCTCGGGGGGAACAGATACGCAGTATTTT
>.|TRBV6-5|TRBD2|TRBJ2-2
CASSYGTKAGELFF
TGTGCCAGCAGTTACGGGACTAAGGCCGGGGAGCTGTTTTTT
>.|TRBV19|.|TRBJ1-5
CAGGSRRGNQPQHF
TGTGCCGGGGGCTCCCGGCGGGGCAATCAGCCCCAGCATTTT
>.|TRBV24-1|.|TRBJ1-5
CATSAGGGNQPQHF
TGTGCCACCAGTGCGGGGGGGGGCAATCAGCCCCAGCATTTT
>.|TRBV6-5|.|TRBJ2-1
CANKRTVQGYNEQFF
TGTGCCAACAAACGGACAGTCCAAGGATACAATGAGCAGTTCTTC
>.|TRBV9|TRBD2|TRBJ2-3
CASSGRGGANADTQYF
TGTGCCAGCAGCGGTCGCGGGGGGGCGAATGCAGATACGCAGTATTTT
>.|TRBV27|TRBD1|TRBJ1-5
CASSPGTGVQSAQHF
TGTGCCAGCAGCCCTGGGACAGGGGTTCAATCGGCCCAGCATTTT
>.|TRBV7-3|TRBD1|TRBJ2-1
CASADRVGNEQFF
TGTGCCAGCGCTGACAGGGTAGGGAATGAGCAGTTCTTC
>.|TRBV6-6|.|TRBJ1-6
CASSQGRNSPLHF
TGTGCCAGCAGTCAAGGGAGAAATTCACCCCTCCACTTT
>.|TRBV6-1|.|TRBJ1-2
CASSEAAGGADGYTF
TGTGCCAGCAGTGAAGCGGCGGGGGGGGCTGATGGCTACACCTTC
>.|TRBV29-1|.|TRBJ1-3
CSAVPGLNSGNTIYF
TGCAGCGCCGTGCCAGGGCTGAACTCTGGAAACACCATATATTTT
>once|TRBV7-2|.|TRBJ2-7
CASSYRSSYEQYF
TGTGCCAGCAGCTACAGGAGCTCCTACGAGCAGTACTTC
>.|TRBV6-5|TRBD1|TRBJ1-1
CASLRTTRGAEAFF
TGTGCCAGCCTCCGGACAACCAGGGGGGCTGAAGCTTTCTTT
>.|TRBV6-5|.|TRBJ1-1
CASSRGGGNTEAFF
TGTGCCAGCAGCCGTGGCGGGGGGAACACTGAAGCTTTCTTT
>.|TRBV4-2|.|TRBJ1-1
CASSQGEQNTEAFF
TGTGCCAGCAGCCAAGGCGAGCAGAACACTGAAGCTTTCTTT
>.|TRBV4-3|.|TRBJ1-6
CASSQASGYNSPLHF
TGCGCCAGCAGCCAAGCCTCAGGGTACAATTCACCCCTCCACTTT
>.|TRBV5-6|TRBD1|TRBJ2-3
CASSHPEPTGASTDTQYF
TGTGCCAGCAGCCACCCGGAGCCTACAGGGGCTAGCACAGATACGCAGTATTTT
>.|TRBV14|.|TRBJ2-3
CASSPYTGSDTQYF
TGTGCCAGCAGCCCCTACACAGGGTCAGATACGCAGTATTTT
>.|TRBV9|.|TRBJ2-3
CASSVGVRGTDTQYF
TGTGCCAGCAGCGTAGGCGTACGGGGCACAGATACGCAGTATTTT
>.|TRBV4-1|TRBD1|TRBJ1-5
CASSQYLTGQADQPQHF
TGCGCCAGCAGCCAATATCTAACAGGACAGGCCGATCAGCCCCAGCATTTT
>.|TRBV28|.|TRBJ1-5
CASTMGGSQPQHF
TGTGCCAGCACTATGGGGGGGAGTCAGCCCCAGCATTTT
>.|TRBV7-9|.|TRBJ2-1
CASSFGQYNEQFF
TGTGCCAGCAGCTTTGGACAGTACAATGAGCAGTTCTTC
>.|TRBV30|.|TRBJ1-5
CAWSGGVSNQPQHF
TGTGCCTGGAGTGGCGGGGTTAGCAATCAGCCCCAGCATTTT
>.|TRBV5-4|.|TRBJ2-7
CASSTGSYEQYF
TGTGCCAGCAGCACTGGCTCCTACGAGCAGTACTTC
>.|TRBV29-1|.|TRBJ1-4
CSVGAGLDEKLFF
TGCAGCGTTGGCGCAGGGCTAGATGAAAAACTGTTTTTT
>.|TRBV10-3|TRBD2|TRBJ2-5
CAIGGAGGPSETQYF
TGTGCCATCGGGGGAGCGGGGGGGCCTTCGGAGACCCAGTACTTC
>.|TRBV30|.|TRBJ2-2
CAWNRENLRTGELFF
TGTGCCTGGAATAGGGAGAACCTACGCACCGGGGAGCTGTTTTTT
>.|TRBV15|.|TRBJ2-5
CATSRDLGGGETQYF
TGTGCCACCAGCAGAGATTTAGGGGGTGGAGAGACCCAGTACTTC
>.|TRBV29-1|TRBD1|TRBJ1-3
CSVETGRNTIYF
TGCAGCGTTGAGACAGGGCGAAACACCATATATTTT
>.|TRBV6-2/TRBV6-3|TRBD1|TRBJ1-2
CASSYARGQGYTF
TGTGCCAGCAGTTATGCCAGGGGGCAAGGCTACACCTTC
>.|TRBV27|.|TRBJ2-1
CASSSLSYNEQFF
TGTGCCAGCAGTTCCCTCTCCTACAATGAGCAGTTCTTC
>.|TRBV18|TRBD1|TRBJ1-3
CASSPGQGSGNTIYF
TGTGCCAGCTCTCCGGGACAGGGCTCTGGAAACACCATATATTTT
>.|TRBV5-8|.|TRBJ1-6
CASSLRQGYNSPLHF
TGTGCCAGCAGCTTGCGGCAGGGATATAATTCACCCCTCCACTTT
>.|TRBV7-2|.|TRBJ1-5
CASSLGGLSNQPQHF
TGTGCCAGCAGCTTAGGAGGCCTAAGCAATCAGCCCCAGCATTTT
>.|TRBV6-5|.|TRBJ2-5
CASSSGSGVQETQYF
TGTGCCAGCAGCAGCGGATCGGGGGTACAAGAGACCCAGTACTTC
>.|TRBV6-1|.|TRBJ1-2
CASSDRVGYTF
TGTGCCAGCAGTGACAGGGTTGGCTACACCTTC
>.|TRBV3-1/TRBV3-2|.|TRBJ1-5
CASSIPGGQPQHF
TGTGCCAGCAGCATACCTGGCGGTCAGCCCCAGCATTTT
>once|TRBV15|TRBD2|TRBJ2-2
CATSGTSGGPNTGELFF
TGTGCCACCAGTGGGACTAGCGGGGGACCGAACACCGGGGAGCTGTTTTTT
>once|TRBV7-9|TRBD2|TRBJ2-3
CASSPPLAGVTDTQYF
TGTGCCAGCAGCCCACCTTTAGCGGGGGTTACAGATACGCAGTATTTT
>.|TRBV3-1/TRBV3-2|TRBD1|TRBJ1-3
CASSQAGTGSTGNTIYF
TGTGCCAGCAGCCAAGCCGGGACAGGGTCAACAGGAAACACCATATATTTT
>.|TRBV4-2|.|TRBJ2-3
CASSQVPGLDTQYF
TGTGCCAGCAGCCAAGTCCCGGGACTAGATACGCAGTATTTT
>.|TRBV19|.|TRBJ1-1
CASRQGRNTEAFF
TGTGCCAGCCGGCAGGGGAGGAACACTGAAGCTTTCTTT
>few|TRBV7-8|.|TRBJ1-1
CASSLEASGKAFF
TGTGCCAGCAGCTTAGAGGCGTCCGGGAAAGCTTTCTTT
>.|TRBV11-3|TRBD2|TRBJ2-1
CASSRGGPSYNEQFF
TGTGCCAGCAGCCGCGGGGGGCCCTCCTACAATGAGCAGTTCTTC
>.|TRBV30|TRBD1|TRBJ1-6
CAWLQGTNSPLHF
TGTGCCTGGCTACAGGGGACTAATTCACCCCTCCACTTT
>.|TRBV3-1/TRBV3-2|TRBD1|TRBJ1-3
CASSQFLGQGALGNTIYF
TGTGCCAGCAGCCAATTTCTCGGACAGGGGGCTTTAGGAAACACCATATATTTT
>.|TRBV5-6|.|TRBJ1-4
CASSLQGALEKLFF
TGTGCCAGCAGCTTGCAAGGGGCGCTTGAAAAACTGTTTTTT
>.|TRBV9|.|TRBJ2-5
CASSVQGGPVRETQYF
TGTGCCAGCAGCGTACAGGGCGGCCCGGTGAGAGAGACCCAGTACTTC